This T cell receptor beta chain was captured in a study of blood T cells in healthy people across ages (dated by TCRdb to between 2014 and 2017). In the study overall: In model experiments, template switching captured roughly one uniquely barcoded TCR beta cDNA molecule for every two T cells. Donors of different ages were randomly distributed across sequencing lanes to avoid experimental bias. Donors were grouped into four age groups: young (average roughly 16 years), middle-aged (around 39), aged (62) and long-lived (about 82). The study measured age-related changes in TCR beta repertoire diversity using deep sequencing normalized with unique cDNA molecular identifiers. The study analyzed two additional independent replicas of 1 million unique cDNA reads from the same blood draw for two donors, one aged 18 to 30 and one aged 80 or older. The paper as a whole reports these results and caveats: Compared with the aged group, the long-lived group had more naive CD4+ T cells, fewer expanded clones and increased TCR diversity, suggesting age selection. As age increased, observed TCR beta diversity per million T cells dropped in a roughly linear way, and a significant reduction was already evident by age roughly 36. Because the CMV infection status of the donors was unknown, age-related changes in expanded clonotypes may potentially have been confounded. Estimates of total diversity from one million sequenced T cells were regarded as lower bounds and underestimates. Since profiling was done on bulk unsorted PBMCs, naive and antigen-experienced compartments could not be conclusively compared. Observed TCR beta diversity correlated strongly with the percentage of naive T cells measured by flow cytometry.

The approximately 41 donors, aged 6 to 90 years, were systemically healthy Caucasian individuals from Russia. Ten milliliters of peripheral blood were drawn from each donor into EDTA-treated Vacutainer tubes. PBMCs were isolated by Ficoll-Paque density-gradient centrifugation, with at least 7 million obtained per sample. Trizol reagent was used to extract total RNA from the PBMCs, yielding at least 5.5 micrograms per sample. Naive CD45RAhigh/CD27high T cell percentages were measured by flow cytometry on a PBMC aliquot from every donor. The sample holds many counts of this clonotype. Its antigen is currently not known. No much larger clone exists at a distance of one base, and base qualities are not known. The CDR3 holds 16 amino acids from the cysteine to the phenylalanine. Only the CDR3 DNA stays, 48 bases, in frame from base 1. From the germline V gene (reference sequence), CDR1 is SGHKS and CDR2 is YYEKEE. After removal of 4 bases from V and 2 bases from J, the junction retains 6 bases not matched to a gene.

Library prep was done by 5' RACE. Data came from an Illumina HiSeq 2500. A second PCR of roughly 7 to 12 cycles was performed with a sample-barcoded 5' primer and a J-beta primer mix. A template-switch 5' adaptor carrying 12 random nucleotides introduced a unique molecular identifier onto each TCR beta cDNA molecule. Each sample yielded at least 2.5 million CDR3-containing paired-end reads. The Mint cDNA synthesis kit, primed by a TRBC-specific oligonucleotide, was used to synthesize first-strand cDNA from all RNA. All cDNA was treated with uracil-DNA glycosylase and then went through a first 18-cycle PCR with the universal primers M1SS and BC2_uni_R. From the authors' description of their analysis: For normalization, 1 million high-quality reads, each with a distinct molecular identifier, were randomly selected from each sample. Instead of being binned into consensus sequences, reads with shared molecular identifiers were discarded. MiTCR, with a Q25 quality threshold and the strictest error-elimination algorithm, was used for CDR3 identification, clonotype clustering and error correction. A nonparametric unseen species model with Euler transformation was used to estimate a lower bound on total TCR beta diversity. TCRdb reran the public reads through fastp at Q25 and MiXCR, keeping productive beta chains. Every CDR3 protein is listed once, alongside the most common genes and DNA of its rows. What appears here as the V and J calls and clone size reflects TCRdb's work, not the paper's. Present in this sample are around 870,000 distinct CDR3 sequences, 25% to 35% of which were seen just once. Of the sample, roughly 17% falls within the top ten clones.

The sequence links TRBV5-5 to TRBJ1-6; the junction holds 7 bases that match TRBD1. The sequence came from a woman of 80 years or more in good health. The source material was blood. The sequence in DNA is TGTGCCAGCAGCCTACCTGGACAGGCCTATAATTCACCCCTCCACTTT. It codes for CASSLPGQAYNSPLHF.